The next 26 T cell receptor beta chains were all read from a single sample in a study of cytomegalovirus exposure and HLA in healthy donors. PCR was performed using 60 Vbeta and 13 Jbeta primers. Assay: immunoSEQ multiplex PCR; the TCRdb copy retains only in-frame clones and omits some. The sample has approximately 200,000 clones; 82% are singletons. Sequencing input: PBMCs. The receptors here all came from a boy aged 2 to 10 in good health and CMV-seronegative.

The rearrangement joins TRBV18 to TRBJ2-1, with D uncertain. The CDR3 totals 13 residues. V was clipped by 0 bases and J by 8 bases, with 8 bases between them. From germline, CDR1 is KGHSH and CDR2 LQKENI. CDR3 loop: CASSPPLEHEQFF. The CDR3, as DNA: TGTGCCAGCTCACCACCGTTAGAGCATGAGCAGTTCTTC. Variable domain in full (rest from reference TRBV18 and TRBJ2-1): NAGVMQNPRHLVRRRGQEARLRCSPMKGHSHVYWYRQLPEEGLKFMVYLQKENIIDESGMPKERFSAEFPKEGPSILRIQQVVRGDSAAYFCASSPPLEHEQFFGPGTRLTVL.

The rearrangement uses TRBV30 and TRBJ1-2, with 9 bases lining up with TRBD1. Germline loops: CDR1 GTSNPN, CDR2 SVGIG (reference sequence). The CDR3 runs 17 residues. J lost 2 bases, V lost 0 bases, and 10 bases had no gene match. CDR3 sequence reads: CAWSVRTGGFSNYGYTF. DNA for the CDR3: TGTGCCTGGAGTGTACGTACAGGGGGCTTTTCGAACTATGGCTACACCTTC.

The chain recombines TRBV2 with TRBJ2-3; 9 positions agree with TRBD2. The CDR3 runs 15 residues. V lost 3 bases and J lost 1; bases outside the gene matches: 2. Germline V gene data show CDR1 as SNHLY and CDR2 as FYNNEI. The CDR3 region is CASSDERGGTDTQYF. The CDR3 DNA sequence: TGTGCCAGCAGTGATGAGCGGGGGGGCACAGATACGCAGTATTTT.

The chain recombines TRBV18 with TRBJ2-5; 9 nucleotides align to TRBD1. The J call is uncertain, as TRBJ2-7 better fits the DNA end. This CDR3 spans 13 amino acids. In germline, CDR1 is KGHSH, CDR2 LQKENI. The CDR3 protein is CASSPTGGYEQYF. CDR3 DNA sequence: TGTGCCAGCTCACCGACAGGGGGCTACGAGCAGTACTTC.

The chain combines TRBV4-1 with TRBJ2-1; 11 bases are a match to TRBD2. The CDR3 consists of 16 residues. Germline CDR1 reads MGHRA; CDR2 reads YSYEKL. Trimming removed 2 bases from V and 5 bases from J; junction bases left unmatched: 5. The CDR3, as DNA: TGCGCCAGCAGCCAACCGGGACTAGCGGTCCACAATGAGCAGTTCTTC. It codes for CASSQPGLAVHNEQFF.

The chain links TRBV2 to TRBJ2-1; D uncertain. Trimming stripped 2 bases from V and 3 bases from J, with 5 bases between. CDR3 length equals 13 residues. The germline gives CDR1 SNHLY, CDR2 FYNNEI. The CDR3: CASSETRYNEQFF. The CDR3 DNA reads as TGTGCCAGCAGTGAAACACGCTACAATGAGCAGTTCTTC.

The V call is TRBV11-3, the J call TRBJ2-2; D is unclear. Trimming shortened V by 4 bases and J by 7 bases, and 10 bases separated the two germline ends. The CDR3 is 13 amino acids. Germline V gives CDR1 SGHNT, CDR2 YENEEA. The CDR3 DNA follows: TGTGCCAGCAGCTCCTACCCTGGCGGGGAGCTGTTTTTT. It is translated as CASSSYPGGELFF. Based on the CDR3 plus reference TRBV11-3 and TRBJ2-2, the full variable domain is EAGVVQSPRYKIIEKKQPVAFWCNPISGHNTLYWYLQNLGQGPELLIRYENEEAVDDSQLPKDRFSAERLKGVDSTLKIQPAELGDSAVYLCASSSYPGGELFFGEGSRLTVL.

V is TRBV10-3 and J is TRBJ2-7; 7 nucleotides agree with TRBD1. The trim removed 0 bases at V and 3 bases at J, leaving 5 bases unmatched. From germline, CDR1 is ENHRY and CDR2 SYGVKD. This CDR3 is built from 15 residues. The CDR3 protein is CAISESLGGNYEQYF. The CDR3 DNA reads TGTGCCATCAGTGAGTCGTTAGGGGGCAACTACGAGCAGTACTTC.

The V call is TRBV7-9, the J call TRBJ2-7, with D unresolved. The ends were cut back, 5 bases at V and 3 bases at J, with 11 bases in the middle. Germline V gene data show CDR1 as SEHNR and CDR2 as FQNEAQ (reference sequence). There are 13 residues in the CDR3. The CDR3 loop is CASSPSGGYEQYF. The CDR3 coding sequence is TGTGCCAGCAGCCCTAGTGGTGGCTACGAGCAGTACTTC.

On this clone itself: The junction departs from germline at one end; a sequencing error may be responsible. Different DNA sequences within this sample yield the same CDR3. V and J are TRBV7-6 and TRBJ2-2, with 7 bases matching TRBD2. There are 13 residues in the CDR3. Germline V gene data show CDR1 as SGHVS and CDR2 as FNYEAQ. CDR3 in DNA: TGCGCCAGCAGATGGGGGGGCACCGGGGAGCTGTTTTTT. Its translation is CASRWGGTGELFF.

The chain has TRBV5-8 and TRBJ1-1; D is possibly TRBD1 (6 bases). Trimming stripped 2 bases from V and 5 bases from J, with 13 bases between. The CDR3 spans 14 residues. CDR1 is SGHTS and CDR2 is YDEGEE in the germline V gene. The CDR3 reads CASSLQGGVTEAFF. The CDR3 DNA is TGTGCCAGCAGCTTACAGGGAGGGGTTACTGAAGCTTTCTTT.

CDR3 sequence: CASSLVGDSSYEQYF. The CDR3 bases are TGTGCCAGCAGCTTAGTCGGGGATAGCTCCTACGAGCAGTACTTC. The chain is built from TRBV7-2 and TRBJ2-7; D might be TRBD2 (5 bases). CDR1 and CDR2 (germline): SGHTA, FQGNSA. With 1 base removed from V and 0 bases from J, the gap between germline ends came to 10 bases. The CDR3 has 15 residues. The whole variable domain, remainder taken from reference TRBV7-2 and TRBJ2-7, is GAGVSQSPSNKVTEKGKDVELRCDPISGHTALYWYRQSLGQGLEFLIYFQGNSAPDKSGLPSDRFSAERTGGSVSTLTIQRTQQEDSAVYLCASSLVGDSSYEQYFGPGTRLTVT.

This rearrangement joins TRBV6-1 to TRBJ1-4; no firm D call. This CDR3 is built from 16 residues. From germline, CDR1 is MNHNS and CDR2 SASEGT. V shed 4 bases and J shed 12 bases, with 24 bases lying between them. CDR3 protein: CASSGSQILLNGELFF. The DNA of the CDR3 is TGTGCCAGCAGTGGGTCCCAGATTCTGTTAAACGGGGAACTGTTTTTT.

The chain joins TRBV9 to TRBJ2-2; 8 positions match TRBD2. The junction had 7 bases not matched to a gene; V was cut back by 1 base and J by 5 bases. The CDR3 loop spans 16 amino acids. The germline CDR1 and CDR2 sequences are SGDLS and YYNGEE. The CDR3 spells CASSVNPLAVTGELFF. CDR3 DNA: TGTGCCAGCAGCGTAAACCCACTAGCGGTTACCGGGGAGCTGTTTTTT.

The chain has TRBV19 and TRBJ2-1, with D hard to call. Germline V gives CDR1 LNHDA, CDR2 SQIVND (reference sequence). V lost 4 bases and J 8 bases, leaving 12 bases between the germline ends. This CDR3 region has 13 residues. In nucleotides, the CDR3 is TGTGCCAGTAGTAACCCCACAATGGATGAGCAGTTCTTC. It is translated as CASSNPTMDEQFF.

The chain carries TRBV13 and TRBJ2-7, with 9 bases matching TRBD1. The CDR3 runs 14 residues. With V trimmed by 4 bases and J by 3 bases, 4 bases remained unmatched. From germline, CDR1 is PRHDT and CDR2 FYEKMQ (reference sequence). In DNA form, the CDR3 reads TGTGCCAGCAGCTCCGGGACAGGGATCTACGAGCAGTACTTC. Protein product: CASSSGTGIYEQYF.

The chain employs TRBV11-3 and TRBJ2-1; weak D call: TRBD1 (5 bases). CDR3 length: 15 amino acids. Germline V gene sequence: CDR1 SGHNT, CDR2 YENEEA. V was trimmed by 5 bases and J by 4 bases, leaving 15 bases between them. The CDR3 loop is CASSLGAYPYNEQFF. The CDR3 region has the DNA TGTGCCAGCAGCCTTGGGGCCTACCCTTACAATGAGCAGTTCTTC. Full variable domain (outside the CDR3, taken from reference TRBV11-3 and TRBJ2-1): EAGVVQSPRYKIIEKKQPVAFWCNPISGHNTLYWYLQNLGQGPELLIRYENEEAVDDSQLPKDRFSAERLKGVDSTLKIQPAELGDSAVYLCASSLGAYPYNEQFFGPGTRLTVL.

The table lists this clone with a count of one. The chain uses TRBV10-3 and TRBJ1-5, with D perhaps TRBD1 (5 bases). Trimming cost V 3 bases and J 7 bases, with 16 bases left between them. Germline-derived CDR1 and CDR2 are ENHRY and SYGVKD. The CDR3 sequence is 15 residues long. The CDR3 region has the DNA TGTGCCATCAGTGAATGGGGAGGGTCAGGGCAGCCCCAGCATTTT. It translates to CAISEWGGSGQPQHF.

In this sample, this clone turned up once. The genes are TRBV5-1 and TRBJ2-3, with D possibly being TRBD2 (5 bases). Trimming took off 5 bases at V and 5 bases at J, with 15 bases between the two ends. The CDR3 has 14 amino acids. Per the germline V gene, CDR1 is SGHRS and CDR2 is YFSETQ. The CDR3: CASRLAPVKDTQYF. The DNA of the CDR3 is TGCGCCAGCAGGCTAGCCCCAGTGAAAGATACGCAGTATTTT.

The rearrangement links TRBV6-6 to TRBJ2-5, with 7 bases identical to TRBD2. Per germline, CDR1 MNHNY and CDR2 SVGAGI (reference sequence). V lost 2 bases and J lost 11; bases outside the gene matches: 14. The CDR3 totals 15 residues. In DNA, the CDR3 is TGTGCCAGCAGTTACGCGACTAGCTGGATGGGGGAGCAGTACTTC. It specifies CASSYATSWMGEQYF.

This chain joins TRBV5-8 and TRBJ2-1, with 11 bases that match TRBD1. Germline lookup yields CDR1 SGHTS and CDR2 YDEGEE. CDR3 length: 16 amino acids. J lost 2 bases, V lost 4 bases, and 5 bases had no gene match. For the CDR3, the DNA is TGTGCCAGCAGCCTGGACAGGGGGCGCGCCTACAATGAGCAGTTCTTC. Translating gives CASSLDRGRAYNEQFF.

The CDR3 reads CASSLVVGARGEQYF. In DNA form, the CDR3 reads TGCGCCAGCAGCTTGGTCGTAGGGGCGCGGGGCGAGCAGTACTTC. The rearrangement joins TRBV5-1 to TRBJ2-7; maybe TRBD2 (6 bases). Between the trimmed V and J ends, which lost 0 bases and 6 bases, there was a span of 16 bases. The germline V gene encodes CDR1 SGHRS and CDR2 YFSETQ. This CDR3 is built from 15 residues.

The rearrangement uses TRBV7-3 and TRBJ2-7, with 15 bases matching TRBD2. This CDR3 has 18 amino acids. V shed 6 bases, J shed 1 base, and the junction held 10 bases outside the gene matches. Germline loops: CDR1 SGHTA, CDR2 FQGTGA. The CDR3 DNA reads as TGTGCCAGCAGGGCACCCGGGACTAGCGGGGGGCAATCCTACGAGCAGTACTTC. Its protein product is CASRAPGTSGGQSYEQYF.

In its sample, this clone was seen a few times. Other DNA sequences of this sample code for an identical CDR3. V usage is TRBV6-5 and J usage is TRBJ1-1; D is possibly TRBD1 (5 bases). CDR1 and CDR2 from the germline V gene are MNHEY and SVGAGI. This CDR3 contains 13 residues. With 2 bases removed from V and 1 base from J, the gap between germline ends came to 5 bases. CDR3 sequence: CASSYQGNTEAFF. CDR3 in DNA: TGTGCCAGCAGTTACCAGGGGAACACTGAAGCTTTCTTT.

The V call is TRBV21-1, the J call TRBJ1-1; the DNA was not compared with TRBD1, the D call given in the table. TRBV21-1 has pseudogene status. The CDR3 contains 15 residues. CDR3 sequence reads: CASSRRRDTNTEAFF. The CDR3, as DNA: TGTGCCAGCAGCAGACGAAGGGACACCAACACTGAAGCTTTCTTT.

This chain joins TRBV28 and TRBJ1-5; D is undetermined. The CDR3 spans 13 residues. Germline V gene lookup returns CDR1 MDHEN and CDR2 SYDVKM. V lost 2 bases, J lost 4 bases, and 6 bases lay in between. DNA for the CDR3: TGTGCCAGCAGTTTAGGAGAGAATCAGCCCCAGCATTTT. This encodes CASSLGENQPQHF. The whole variable domain, filled in from reference TRBV28 and TRBJ1-5, reads DVKVTQSSRYLVKRTGEKVFLECVQDMDHENMFWYRQDPGLGLRLIYFSYDVKMKEKGDIPEGYSVSREKKERFSLILESASTNQTSMYLCASSLGENQPQHFGDGTRLSIL.